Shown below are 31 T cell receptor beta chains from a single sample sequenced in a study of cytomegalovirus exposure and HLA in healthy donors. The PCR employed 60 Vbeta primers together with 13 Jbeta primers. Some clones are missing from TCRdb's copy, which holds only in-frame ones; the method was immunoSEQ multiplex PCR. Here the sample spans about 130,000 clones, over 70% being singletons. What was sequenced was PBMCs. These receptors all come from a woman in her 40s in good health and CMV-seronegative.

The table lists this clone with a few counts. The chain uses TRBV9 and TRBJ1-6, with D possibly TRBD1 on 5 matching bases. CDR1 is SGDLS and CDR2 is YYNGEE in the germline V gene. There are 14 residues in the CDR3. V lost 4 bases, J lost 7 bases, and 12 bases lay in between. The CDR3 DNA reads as TGTGCCAGCAGCTCCCGGGACTTCAATTCACCCCTCCACTTT. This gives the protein CASSSRDFNSPLHF.

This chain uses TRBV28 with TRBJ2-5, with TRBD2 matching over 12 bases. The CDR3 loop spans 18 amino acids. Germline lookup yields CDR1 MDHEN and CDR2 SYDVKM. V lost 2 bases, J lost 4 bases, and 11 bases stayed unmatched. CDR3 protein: CASSLILAGGPSGETQYF. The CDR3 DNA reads TGTGCCAGCAGTTTAATCCTAGCGGGAGGGCCGAGTGGAGAGACCCAGTACTTC.

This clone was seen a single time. The DNA of the CDR3 is TGTGCCAGCAGCTTAGGTGAGATGAACGAGCAGTACTTC. This codes for CASSLGEMNEQYF. The gene calls are TRBV7-9 and TRBJ2-7; D unresolved. CDR3 length equals 13 residues. Per the germline V gene, CDR1 is SEHNR and CDR2 is FQNEAQ (reference sequence). The germline V and J ends were trimmed by 1 base and 5 bases, with 9 bases remaining between them.

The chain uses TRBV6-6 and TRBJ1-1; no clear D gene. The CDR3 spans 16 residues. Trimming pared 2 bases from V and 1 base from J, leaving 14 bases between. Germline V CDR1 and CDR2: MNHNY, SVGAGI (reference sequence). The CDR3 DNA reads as TGTGCCAGCAGTTACGAGCCCTGGAGGAGGAACACTGAAGCTTTCTTT. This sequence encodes CASSYEPWRRNTEAFF.

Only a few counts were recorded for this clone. The CDR3 DNA reads TGTGCCAGTAGTTCCATCTTGACTAGCGGGAGGCCAAGTTCGATTCCCTACGAGCAGTACTTC. Amino acid sequence: CASSSILTSGRPSSIPYEQYF. The genes are TRBV19 and TRBJ2-7; 13 nucleotides agree with TRBD2. With 5 bases clipped from V and 2 bases from J, the junction kept 21 bases outside the gene matches. CDR1 is LNHDA, CDR2 SQIVND, per germline (reference sequence). The length of the CDR3 is 21 residues. Full variable domain (outside the CDR3, taken from reference TRBV19 and TRBJ2-7): DGGITQSPKYLFRKEGQNVTLSCEQNLNHDAMYWYRQDPGQGLRLIYYSQIVNDFQKGDIAEGYSVSREKKESFPLTVTSAQKNPTAFYLCASSSILTSGRPSSIPYEQYFGPGTRLTVT.

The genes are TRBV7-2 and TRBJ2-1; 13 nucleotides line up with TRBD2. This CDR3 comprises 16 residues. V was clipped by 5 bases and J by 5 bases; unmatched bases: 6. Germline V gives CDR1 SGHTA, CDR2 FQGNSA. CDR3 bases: TGTGCCAGCAGCCCCATCGGGACTAGCGGGAACAATGAGCAGTTCTTC. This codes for CASSPIGTSGNNEQFF.

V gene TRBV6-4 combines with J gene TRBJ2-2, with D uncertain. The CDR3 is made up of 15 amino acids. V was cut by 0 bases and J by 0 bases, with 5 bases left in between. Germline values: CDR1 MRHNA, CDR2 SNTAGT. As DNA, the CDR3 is TGTGCCAGCAGTGACTCGACAACGAACACCGGGGAGCTGTTTTTT. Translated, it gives CASSDSTTNTGELFF.

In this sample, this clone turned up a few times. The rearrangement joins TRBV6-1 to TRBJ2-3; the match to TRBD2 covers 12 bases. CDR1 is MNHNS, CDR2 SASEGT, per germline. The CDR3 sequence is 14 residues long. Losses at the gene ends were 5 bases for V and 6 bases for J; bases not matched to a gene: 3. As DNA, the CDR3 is TGTGCCAGCAGTCGGACTAGCGGGGTTGATACGCAGTATTTT. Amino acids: CASSRTSGVDTQYF.

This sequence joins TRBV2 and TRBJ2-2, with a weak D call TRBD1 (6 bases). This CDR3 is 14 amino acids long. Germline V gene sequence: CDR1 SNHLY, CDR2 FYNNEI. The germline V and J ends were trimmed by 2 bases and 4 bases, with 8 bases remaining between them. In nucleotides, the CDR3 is TGTGCCAGCAGTGAACAGGGGCCCACCGGGGAGCTGTTTTTT. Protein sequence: CASSEQGPTGELFF. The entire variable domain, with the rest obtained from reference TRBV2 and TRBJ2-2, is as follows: EPEVTQTPSHQVTQMGQEVILRCVPISNHLYFYWYRQILGQKVEFLVSFYNNEISEKSEIFDDQFSVERPDGSNFTLKIRSTKLEDSAMYFCASSEQGPTGELFFGEGSRLTVL.

Here the CDR3 reads CASSPTAGPRETQYF. DNA for the CDR3: TGTGCCAGCAGTCCGACGGCGGGACCCCGAGAGACCCAGTACTTC. The genes are TRBV14 and TRBJ2-5, with D perhaps matching TRBD2 (6 bases). Germline loops: CDR1 SGHDN, CDR2 FVKESK. CDR3 length: 15 residues. Deletions cut 6 bases from V and 4 bases from J, with 18 bases between.

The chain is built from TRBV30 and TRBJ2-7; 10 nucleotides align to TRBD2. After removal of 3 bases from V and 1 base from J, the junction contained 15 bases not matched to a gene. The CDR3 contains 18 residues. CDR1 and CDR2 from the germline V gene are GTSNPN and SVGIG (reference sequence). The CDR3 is CAWRQVTSGLIDSYEQYF. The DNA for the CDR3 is TGTGCCTGGAGGCAAGTGACTAGCGGGCTGATAGATTCCTACGAGCAGTACTTC.

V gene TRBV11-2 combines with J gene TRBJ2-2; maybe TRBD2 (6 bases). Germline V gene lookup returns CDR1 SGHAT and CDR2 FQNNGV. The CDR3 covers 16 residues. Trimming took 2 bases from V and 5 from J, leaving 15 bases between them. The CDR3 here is CASSLLRGSGTGELFF. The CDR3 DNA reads TGTGCCAGCAGCTTATTACGGGGGAGCGGAACCGGGGAGCTGTTTTTT.

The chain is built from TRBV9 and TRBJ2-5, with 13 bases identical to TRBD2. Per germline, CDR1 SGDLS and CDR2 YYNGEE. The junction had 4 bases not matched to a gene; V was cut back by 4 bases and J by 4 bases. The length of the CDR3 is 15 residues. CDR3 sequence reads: CASSPGLAGVETQYF. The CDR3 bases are TGTGCCAGCAGCCCCGGACTAGCGGGAGTAGAGACCCAGTACTTC.

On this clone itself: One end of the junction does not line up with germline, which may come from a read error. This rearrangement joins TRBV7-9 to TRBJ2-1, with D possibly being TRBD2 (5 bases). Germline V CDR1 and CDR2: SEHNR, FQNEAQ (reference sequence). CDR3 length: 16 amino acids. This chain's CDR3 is CSSQEPPAAYYNEQFF. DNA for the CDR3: TGTTCCAGCCAAGAGCCCCCAGCGGCTTACTACAATGAGCAGTTCTTC.

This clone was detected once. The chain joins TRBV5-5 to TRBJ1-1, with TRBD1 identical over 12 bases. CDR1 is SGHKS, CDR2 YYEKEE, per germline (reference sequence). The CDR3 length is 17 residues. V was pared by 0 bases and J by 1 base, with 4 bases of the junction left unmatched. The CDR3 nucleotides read TGTGCCAGCAGCTTGGCGGGGACAGGGGGCGCGAACACTGAAGCTTTCTTT. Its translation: CASSLAGTGGANTEAFF.

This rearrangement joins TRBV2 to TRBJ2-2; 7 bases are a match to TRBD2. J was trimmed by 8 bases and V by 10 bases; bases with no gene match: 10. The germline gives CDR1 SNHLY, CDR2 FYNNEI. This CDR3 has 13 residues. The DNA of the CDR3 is TGTGCCACCAGGGAGGGGCCCTTGGGGGAGCTGTTTTTT. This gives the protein CATREGPLGELFF.

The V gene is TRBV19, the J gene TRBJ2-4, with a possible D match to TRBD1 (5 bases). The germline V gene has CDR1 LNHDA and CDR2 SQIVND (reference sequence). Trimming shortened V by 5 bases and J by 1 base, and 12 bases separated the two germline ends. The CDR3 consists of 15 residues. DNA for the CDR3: TGTGCCAGTAGTCCAGGGAATCCGGCCAAAAACATTCAGTACTTC. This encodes CASSPGNPAKNIQYF.

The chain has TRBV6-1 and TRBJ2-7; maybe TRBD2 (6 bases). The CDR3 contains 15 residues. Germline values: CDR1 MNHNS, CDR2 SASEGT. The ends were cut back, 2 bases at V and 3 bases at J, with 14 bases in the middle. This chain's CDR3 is CASSERRDPFYEQYF. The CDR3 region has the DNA TGTGCCAGCAGTGAACGGAGGGACCCCTTCTACGAGCAGTACTTC.

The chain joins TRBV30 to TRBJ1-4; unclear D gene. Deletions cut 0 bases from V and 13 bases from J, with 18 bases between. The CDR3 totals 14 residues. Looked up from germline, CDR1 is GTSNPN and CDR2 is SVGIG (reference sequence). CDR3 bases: TGTGCCTGGAGTGTCCAGGATCCATCAGGAGGACTGTTTTTT. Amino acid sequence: CAWSVQDPSGGLFF.

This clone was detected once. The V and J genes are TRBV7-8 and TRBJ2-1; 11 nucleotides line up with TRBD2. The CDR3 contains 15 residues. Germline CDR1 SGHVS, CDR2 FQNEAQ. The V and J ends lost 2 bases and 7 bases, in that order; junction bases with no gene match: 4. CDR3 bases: TGTGCCAGCAGCTTAAGGGGACTAGCGGAGAATGAGCAGTTCTTC. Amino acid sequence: CASSLRGLAENEQFF.

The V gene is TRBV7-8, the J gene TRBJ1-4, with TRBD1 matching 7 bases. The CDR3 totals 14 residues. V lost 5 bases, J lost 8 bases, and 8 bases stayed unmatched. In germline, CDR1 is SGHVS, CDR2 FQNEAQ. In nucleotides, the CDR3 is TGTGCCAGCAGCCTGGGACAGATCGGGGAAAAACTGTTTTTT. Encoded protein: CASSLGQIGEKLFF.

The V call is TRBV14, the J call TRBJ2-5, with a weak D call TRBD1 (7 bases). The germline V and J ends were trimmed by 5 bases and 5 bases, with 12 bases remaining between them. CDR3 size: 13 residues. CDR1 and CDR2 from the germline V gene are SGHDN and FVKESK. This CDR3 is CASSEAGGETQYF. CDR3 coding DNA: TGTGCCAGCAGCGAAGCAGGGGGGGAGACCCAGTACTTC.

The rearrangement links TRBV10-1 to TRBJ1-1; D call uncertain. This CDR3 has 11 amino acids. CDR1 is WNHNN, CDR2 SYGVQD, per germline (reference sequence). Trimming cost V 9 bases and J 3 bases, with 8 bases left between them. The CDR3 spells CARSFYTEAFF. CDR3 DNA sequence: TGCGCCAGGTCTTTTTACACTGAAGCTTTCTTT.

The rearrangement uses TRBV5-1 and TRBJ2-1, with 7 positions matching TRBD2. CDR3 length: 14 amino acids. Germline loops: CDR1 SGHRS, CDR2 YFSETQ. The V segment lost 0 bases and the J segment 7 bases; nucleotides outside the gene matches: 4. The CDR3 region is CASSLGQGGNEQFF. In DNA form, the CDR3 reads TGCGCCAGCAGCTTGGGCCAGGGAGGGAATGAGCAGTTCTTC. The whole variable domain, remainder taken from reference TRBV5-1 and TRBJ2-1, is KAGVTQTPRYLIKTRGQQVTLSCSPISGHRSVSWYQQTPGQGLQFLFEYFSETQRNKGNFPGRFSGRQFSNSRSEMNVSTLELGDSALYLCASSLGQGGNEQFFGPGTRLTVL.

CDR3 nucleotides: TGTGCCAGCAGCTTAGATGCAGGGGGCCCCCAAGAGACCCAGTACTTC. It specifies CASSLDAGGPQETQYF. The chain is built from TRBV7-9 and TRBJ2-5; TRBD1 matches at 8 bases. Germline CDR1 is SEHNR and CDR2 is FQNEAQ (reference sequence). The V segment lost 1 base and the J segment 1 base; nucleotides outside the gene matches: 5. The CDR3 has 16 amino acids.

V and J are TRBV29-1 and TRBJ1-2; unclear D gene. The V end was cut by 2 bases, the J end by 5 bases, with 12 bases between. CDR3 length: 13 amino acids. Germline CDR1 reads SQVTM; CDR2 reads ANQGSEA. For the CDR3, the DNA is TGCAGCGTTGAACATGAGGCAGATTATGGCTACACCTTC. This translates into CSVEHEADYGYTF.

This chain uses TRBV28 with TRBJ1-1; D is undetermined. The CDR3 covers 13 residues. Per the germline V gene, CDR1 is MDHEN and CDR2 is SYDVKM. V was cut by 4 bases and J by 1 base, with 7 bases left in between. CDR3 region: CASSWSRNTEAFF. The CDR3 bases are TGTGCCAGCAGTTGGTCGAGGAACACTGAAGCTTTCTTT.

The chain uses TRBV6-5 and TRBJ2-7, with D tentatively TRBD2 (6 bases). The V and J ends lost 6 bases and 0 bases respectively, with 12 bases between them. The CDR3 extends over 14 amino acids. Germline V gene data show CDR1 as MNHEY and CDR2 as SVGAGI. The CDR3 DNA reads TGTGCCAGCAGCCCTAGCGACCTCTCCTACGAGCAGTACTTC. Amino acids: CASSPSDLSYEQYF.

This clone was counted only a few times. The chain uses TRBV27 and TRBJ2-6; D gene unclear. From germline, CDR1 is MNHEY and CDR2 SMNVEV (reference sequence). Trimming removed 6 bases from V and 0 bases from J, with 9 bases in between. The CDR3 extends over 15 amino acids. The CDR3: CASRRLSSGANVLTF. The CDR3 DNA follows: TGTGCCAGCAGGCGACTGAGCTCTGGGGCCAACGTCCTGACTTTC. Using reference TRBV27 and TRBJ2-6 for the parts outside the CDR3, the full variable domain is EAQVTQNPRYLITVTGKKLTVTCSQNMNHEYMSWYRQDPGLGLRQIYYSMNVEVTDKGDVPEGYKVSRKEKRNFPLILESPSPNQTSLYFCASRRLSSGANVLTFGAGSRLTVL.

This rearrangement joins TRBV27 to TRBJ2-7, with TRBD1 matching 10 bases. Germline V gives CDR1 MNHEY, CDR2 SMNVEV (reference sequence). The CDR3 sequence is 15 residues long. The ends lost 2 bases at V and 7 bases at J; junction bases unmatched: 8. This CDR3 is CASSLRPDRGFEQYF. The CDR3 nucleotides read TGTGCCAGCAGTTTAAGGCCGGACAGGGGGTTTGAGCAGTACTTC.

The CDR3 is CASSIKGDGYNEQFF. The DNA of the CDR3 is TGTGCCAGTAGTATCAAGGGGGACGGGTACAATGAGCAGTTCTTC. The rearrangement uses TRBV19 and TRBJ2-1, with D possibly being TRBD1 (6 bases). The ends were cut back, 3 bases at V and 4 bases at J, with 13 bases in the middle. The length of the CDR3 is 15 residues. Per the germline V gene, CDR1 is LNHDA and CDR2 is SQIVND (reference sequence).